The source of this TCR beta chain is a study of cytomegalovirus exposure and HLA in healthy donors. Per germline, CDR1 WSHSY and CDR2 SAAADI. V lost 3 bases, J lost 7 bases, and 10 bases lay in between. The CDR3 spans 14 residues. In the PCR, 60 Vbeta and 13 Jbeta primers were used. The assay was immunoSEQ multiplex PCR, and TCRdb's table has in-frame clones only and misses some. The repertoire consists of 150,000 to 180,000 clones, with roughly 82% occurring once and the leading ten covering around 7%. Study conclusions and caveats: Listed as cytomegalovirus-associated were around 160 TCR beta chains.

While unrecorded immune exposures were likely, the donors were nominally healthy when sampled. On this clone: Its specificity is not known.

The chain uses TRBV10-2 and TRBJ1-6, with D possibly matching TRBD1 (6 bases). The material sequenced was PBMCs. The sequence derives from a woman aged 50 to 65 in good health and CMV-seropositive. The CDR3 reads CASSEEGQNSPLHF. The CDR3 DNA reads as TGCGCCAGCAGTGAAGAGGGACAAAATTCACCCCTCCACTTT.